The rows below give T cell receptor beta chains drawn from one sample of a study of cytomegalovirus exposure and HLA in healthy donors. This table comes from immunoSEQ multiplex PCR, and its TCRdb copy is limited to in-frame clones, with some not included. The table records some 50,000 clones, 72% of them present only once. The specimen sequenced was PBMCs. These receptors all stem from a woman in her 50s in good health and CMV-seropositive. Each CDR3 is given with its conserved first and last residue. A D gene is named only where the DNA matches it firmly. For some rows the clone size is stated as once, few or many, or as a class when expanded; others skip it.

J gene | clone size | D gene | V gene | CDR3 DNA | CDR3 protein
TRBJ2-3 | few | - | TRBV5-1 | TGCGCCAGCAGCTTGGAGGGGGTCGGTATCGCGAATACGCAGTATTTT | CASSLEGVGIANTQYF
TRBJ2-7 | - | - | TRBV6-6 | TGTGCCACCACGGAGGGGGCCGGGCAGTACTTC | CATTEGAGQYF
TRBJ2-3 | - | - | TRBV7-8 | TGTGCCAGCAGCTTAGAGGAGGGTATTAGCACAGATACGCAGTATTTT | CASSLEEGISTDTQYF
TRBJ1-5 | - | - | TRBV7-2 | TGTGCCAGCACCCCCTTCGGGGGAAGCAATCAGCCCCAGCATTTT | CASTPFGGSNQPQHF
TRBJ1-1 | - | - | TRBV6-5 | TGTGCCAGCAGTGGCACAGGGCTTATGAACACTGAAGCTTTCTTT | CASSGTGLMNTEAFF
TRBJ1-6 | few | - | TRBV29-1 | TGCAGCGTTGCTCAGGGTTTTGGACCCCTCCACTTT | CSVAQGFGPLHF
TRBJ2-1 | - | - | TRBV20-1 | TGCAGTGCCCCGGTTGTCGATGAGCAGTTCTTC | CSAPVVDEQFF
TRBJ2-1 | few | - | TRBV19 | TGTGCCAGTAGTATCACAGGGAATGAGCAGTTCTTC | CASSITGNEQFF
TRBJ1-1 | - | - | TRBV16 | TGTGCCAGCAGCCAATCGGGTCAGGGCGCTGAAGCTTTCTTT | CASSQSGQGAEAFF
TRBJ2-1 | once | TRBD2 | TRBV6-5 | TGTGCCAGCAGTTACAGCGGGAGTCTCAACAATGAGCAGTTCTTC | CASSYSGSLNNEQFF
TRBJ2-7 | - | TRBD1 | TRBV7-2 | TGTGCCAGCAGCTTTGGCGACAGGGGGCGCGCCTACGAGCAGTACTTC | CASSFGDRGRAYEQYF
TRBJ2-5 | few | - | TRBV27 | TGTGCCAGCAGTTCCCCTGACGAGGCGGAGACCCAGTACTTC | CASSSPDEAETQYF
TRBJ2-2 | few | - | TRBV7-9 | TGTGCCAGCAGCTTCCGACAGACGAACACCGGGGAGCTGTTTTTT | CASSFRQTNTGELFF
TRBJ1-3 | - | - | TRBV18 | TGTGCCAGCTCACCCGACAGGCGTGTCGCCTCTGGAAACACCATATATTTT | CASSPDRRVASGNTIYF
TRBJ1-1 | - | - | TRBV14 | TGTGCCAGCAGCCAAGCAGGGGAAGGGGGAGCTGAAGCTTTCTTT | CASSQAGEGGAEAFF
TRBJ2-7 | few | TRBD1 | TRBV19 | TGTGCCAGTAGAATGGACAGGGGTAAGGAGCAGTACTTC | CASRMDRGKEQYF
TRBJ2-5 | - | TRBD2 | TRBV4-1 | TGCGCCAGCAGCCAAGGGCCGGGACTAGCTGGGGTGGTGACCCAGTACTTC | CASSQGPGLAGVVTQYF
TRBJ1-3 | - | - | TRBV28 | TGTGCCAGCAGTTTGACAGTCTACTCTGGAAACACCATATATTTT | CASSLTVYSGNTIYF
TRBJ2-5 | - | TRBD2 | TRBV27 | TGTGCCAGCAGTACCTTAGCGGGAGGGCCGGGGGAGACCCAGTACTTC | CASSTLAGGPGETQYF
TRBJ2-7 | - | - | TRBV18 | TGTGCCAGCTCACCAGGTCCGACTACCCTAGAGCAGTACTTC | CASSPGPTTLEQYF
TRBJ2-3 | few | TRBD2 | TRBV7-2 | TGTGCCAGCAGCTTAATCCTAGCGGGGGGAGATACGCAGTATTTT | CASSLILAGGDTQYF
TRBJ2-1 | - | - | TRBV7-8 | TGTGCCAGCAGCGCAGACTCGGGGGAACTTGAGCAGTTCTTC | CASSADSGELEQFF